A selection of T cell receptor beta chains follows, all from one sample in a study of blood T cell repertoires in COVID-19. Data came from immunoSEQ multiplex PCR; TCRdb stores just in-frame clones and leaves some out. The repertoire holds around 210,000 clones, with around nine tenths as singletons. Sequenced input: peripheral blood. The receptors here all came from a man younger than 35 with active or convalescent COVID-19. The CDR3 runs from the conserved cysteine through the conserved F or W. A D gene is named only where the DNA matches it firmly. Clone size is not always given. Where it is, it says once, few, many or a class for expanded clones.

cdr3_length j_call d_call v_call clone_size cdr3_aa cdr3_nt
13 TRBJ1-2 NA TRBV28 NA CASSFNQNYGYTF TGTGCCAGCAGTTTCAACCAGAACTATGGCTACACCTTC
17 TRBJ1-6 TRBD1 TRBV9 NA CASSAGAGGRVPMPLHF TGTGCCAGCAGCGCGGGGGCAGGGGGCCGGGTTCCGATGCCCCTCCACTTT
12 TRBJ1-6 NA TRBV28 NA CASSLLASPLHF TGTGCCAGCAGTTTATTGGCTTCACCCCTCCACTTT
12 TRBJ2-1 NA TRBV18 NA CASSPEFDEQFF TGTGCCAGCTCACCCGAGTTCGATGAGCAGTTCTTC
15 TRBJ1-3 NA TRBV5-1 NA CASRPDSSSGNTIYF TGCGCCAGCAGACCTGACAGTAGCTCTGGAAACACCATATATTTT
17 TRBJ2-3 NA TRBV5-4 NA CASSFVDRPSSTDTQYF TGTGCCAGCAGCTTTGTCGACAGGCCCTCTAGCACAGATACGCAGTATTTT
12 TRBJ2-1 NA TRBV4-2 NA CASSPWGDEQFF TGTGCCAGCAGCCCCTGGGGGGATGAGCAGTTCTTC
15 TRBJ1-2 NA TRBV28 NA CASSRHSPPNYGYTF TGTGCCAGCAGTCGCCACAGCCCCCCTAACTATGGCTACACCTTC
14 TRBJ2-7 TRBD1 TRBV7-8 NA CASSLAGTGRPWYF TGTGCCAGCAGCTTAGCAGGGACAGGGCGCCCTTGGTACTTC
15 TRBJ1-2 TRBD1 TRBV29-1 few CSVERTGGVDYGYTF TGCAGCGTTGAGAGGACAGGGGGCGTGGACTATGGCTACACCTTC
12 TRBJ1-2 NA TRBV29-1 NA CSVARGTYGYTF TGCAGCGTTGCGCGGGGGACCTATGGCTACACCTTC
14 TRBJ2-2 NA TRBV6-2/TRBV6-3 once CASSSGLYTGELFF TGTGCCAGCAGTTCTGGCCTTTACACCGGGGAGCTGTTTTTT
15 TRBJ2-7 TRBD2 TRBV28 once CASSSRAGVRYEQYF TGTGCCAGCAGTTCCAGGGCGGGAGTACGCTACGAGCAGTACTTC
17 TRBJ2-7 NA TRBV9 NA CASSVGGTAGPSYEQYF TGTGCCAGCAGCGTCGGCGGGACCGCGGGACCCTCTTACGAGCAGTACTTC
13 TRBJ2-4 NA TRBV3-1/TRBV3-2 once CASSQLAKNIQYF TGTGCCAGCAGCCAACTAGCCAAAAACATTCAGTACTTC
15 TRBJ2-1 NA TRBV11-2 NA CASSATPSSYNEQFF TGTGCCAGCTCGGCGACTCCAAGCTCCTACAATGAGCAGTTCTTC
14 TRBJ2-5 TRBD2 TRBV27 NA CASRARTSRAPIHF TGTGCCAGCAGAGCTAGGACTAGCAGGGCCCCAATCCACTTC
12 TRBJ1-5 TRBD1 TRBV6-5 NA CASWTGDQPQHF TGTGCCAGCTGGACAGGGGATCAGCCCCAGCATTTT
11 TRBJ1-1 NA TRBV28 NA CASIWGVEAFF TGTGCCAGCATTTGGGGGGTTGAAGCTTTCTTT
15 TRBJ1-1 TRBD1 TRBV2 NA CASSEAAGGNTEAFF TGTGCCAGCAGTGAGGCAGCAGGGGGGAATACTGAAGCTTTCTTT
15 TRBJ1-5 TRBD1 TRBV15 once CATSRETGGNQPQHF TGTGCCACCAGCAGAGAAACAGGGGGGAATCAGCCCCAGCATTTT
15 TRBJ2-5 TRBD2 TRBV5-4 NA CASSVNGGRAETQYF TGTGCCAGCAGCGTAAATGGCGGGAGGGCGGAGACCCAGTACTTC
15 TRBJ2-1 TRBD2 TRBV10-2 NA CASSGGTSGFNEQFF TGCGCCAGCAGCGGGGGGACTAGCGGGTTCAATGAGCAGTTCTTC
14 TRBJ2-1 TRBD2 TRBV3-1/TRBV3-2 NA CASGTRAGLNEQFF TGTGCCAGCGGAACTAGAGCGGGGCTCAATGAGCAGTTCTTC
14 TRBJ1-1 NA TRBV4-1 NA CASSHTESRPEAFF TGCGCCAGCAGCCATACCGAGTCTAGACCTGAAGCTTTCTTT
15 TRBJ2-7 NA TRBV28 once CASSPTAQGGYEQYF TGTGCCAGCAGTCCAACGGCCCAGGGGGGCTACGAGCAGTACTTC
10 TRBJ2-7 NA TRBV28 few CASSRDWQYF TGTGCCAGCAGCAGGGACTGGCAGTACTTC
15 TRBJ1-1 NA TRBV10-3 NA CAINPTGGRNTEAFF TGTGCCATCAACCCAACCGGGGGGAGGAACACTGAAGCTTTCTTT
13 TRBJ1-1 NA TRBV30 NA CAWTGRGNTEAFF TGTGCCTGGACCGGCAGGGGCAACACTGAAGCTTTCTTT
15 TRBJ1-4 NA TRBV5-1 NA CASSLGGNTNEKLFF TGCGCCAGCAGCTTGGGAGGGAACACGAATGAAAAACTGTTTTTT
16 TRBJ1-2 NA TRBV9 once CASSGARAGRIYGYTF TGTGCCAGCAGCGGGGCAAGGGCAGGGCGAATCTATGGCTACACCTTC
18 TRBJ2-7 NA TRBV5-4 NA CASSLAVSMSGSSYEQYF TGTGCCAGCAGCTTGGCGGTTTCGATGTCAGGAAGCTCCTACGAGCAGTACTTC
13 TRBJ2-7 TRBD1 TRBV2 NA CASGWDSSYEQYF TGTGCCAGCGGGTGGGACAGTTCCTACGAGCAGTACTTC
15 TRBJ2-3 NA TRBV5-6 NA CASSFIGLLTDTQYF TGTGCCAGCAGCTTTATCGGGTTACTCACAGATACGCAGTATTTT
15 TRBJ2-7 TRBD1 TRBV11-2 NA CASSLGQGVDYEQYF TGTGCCAGCAGCTTAGGACAGGGCGTTGACTACGAGCAGTACTTC
13 TRBJ2-1 NA TRBV11-3 NA CASSESSYNEQFF TGTGCCAGCAGCGAGAGCTCCTACAATGAGCAGTTCTTC
13 TRBJ2-1 NA TRBV10-1 NA CASSARGADEQFF TGCGCCAGCAGTGCACGGGGGGCGGATGAGCAGTTCTTC
15 TRBJ2-2 TRBD1 TRBV7-9 NA CASTHPGQGAGELFF TGTGCCAGCACTCACCCGGGACAGGGGGCCGGGGAGCTGTTTTTT
14 TRBJ1-2 NA TRBV7-2 NA CASSLAITGYGYTF TGTGCCAGCAGCTTAGCTATAACAGGCTATGGCTACACCTTC
14 TRBJ1-1 TRBD1 TRBV5-6 NA CASSQYSRDSEAFF TGTGCCAGCAGCCAATACTCCCGGGACAGTGAAGCTTTCTTT
13 TRBJ1-5 NA TRBV6-2/TRBV6-3 NA CASSYSYNQPQHF TGTGCCAGCAGTTACTCCTACAATCAGCCCCAGCATTTT
13 TRBJ1-2 NA TRBV6-2/TRBV6-3 NA CASSQTGDYGYTF TGTGCCAGCAGCCAGACCGGGGACTATGGCTACACCTTC
17 TRBJ2-3 NA TRBV5-4 once CASSLGPPSGGTDTQYF TGTGCCAGCAGCTTGGGTCCCCCCTCGGGAGGCACAGATACGCAGTATTTT